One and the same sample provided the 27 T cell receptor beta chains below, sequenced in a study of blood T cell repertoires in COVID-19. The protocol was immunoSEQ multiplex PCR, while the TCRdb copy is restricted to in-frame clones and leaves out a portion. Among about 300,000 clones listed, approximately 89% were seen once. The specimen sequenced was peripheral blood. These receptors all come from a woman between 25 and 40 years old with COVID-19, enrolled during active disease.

In nucleotides, the CDR3 is TGTGCCAGCAGTTACCGGCGGGGGGACACCGGGGAGCTGTTTTTT. It yields the protein CASSYRRGDTGELFF. The V gene is TRBV6-2 or TRBV6-3, the J gene TRBJ2-2, with 8 bases lining up with TRBD2. V shed 2 bases and J 3 bases; nucleotides not matched to a gene: 2. This CDR3 has 15 residues. Germline assignment: CDR1 MNHEY and CDR2 SVGEGT.

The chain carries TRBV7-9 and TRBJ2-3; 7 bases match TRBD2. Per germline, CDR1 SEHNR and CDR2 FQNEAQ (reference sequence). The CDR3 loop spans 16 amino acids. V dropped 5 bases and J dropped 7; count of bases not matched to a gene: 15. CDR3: CASSAMFGAGEYTQYF. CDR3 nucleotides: TGTGCCAGCAGCGCCATGTTTGGGGCGGGAGAATATACGCAGTATTTT.

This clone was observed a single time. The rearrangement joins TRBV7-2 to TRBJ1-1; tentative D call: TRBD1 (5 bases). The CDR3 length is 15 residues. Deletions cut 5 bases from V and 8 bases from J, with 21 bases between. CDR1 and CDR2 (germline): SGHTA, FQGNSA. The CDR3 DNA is TGTGCCAGCAGCCCCCGGCCGAGAGGGGCGGGAGAAGCTTTCTTT. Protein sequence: CASSPRPRGAGEAFF.

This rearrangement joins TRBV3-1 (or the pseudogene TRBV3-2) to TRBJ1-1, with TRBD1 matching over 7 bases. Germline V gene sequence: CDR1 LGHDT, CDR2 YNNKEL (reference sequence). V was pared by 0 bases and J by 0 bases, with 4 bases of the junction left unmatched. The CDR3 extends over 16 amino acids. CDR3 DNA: TGTGCCAGCAGCCAAGATTGGGGACAGATGAACACTGAAGCTTTCTTT. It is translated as CASSQDWGQMNTEAFF.

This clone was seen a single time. CDR3 region: CASSPGGGRNYGYTF. CDR3 coding DNA: TGTGCCAGCAGCCCGGGGGGGGGACGGAACTATGGCTACACCTTC. V is TRBV14 and J is TRBJ1-2; maybe TRBD1 (5 bases). In germline, CDR1 is SGHDN, CDR2 FVKESK. Trimming stripped 4 bases from V and 2 bases from J, with 14 bases between. CDR3 size: 15 residues. Complete variable domain (other parts from reference TRBV14 and TRBJ1-2): EAGVTQFPSHSVIEKGQTVTLRCDPISGHDNLYWYRRVMGKEIKFLLHFVKESKQDESGMPNNRFLAERTGGTYSTLKVQPAELEDSGVYFCASSPGGGRNYGYTFGSGTRLTVV.

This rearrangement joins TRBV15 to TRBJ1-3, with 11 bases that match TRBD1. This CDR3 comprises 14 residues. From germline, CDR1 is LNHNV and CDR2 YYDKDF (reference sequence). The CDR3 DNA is TGTGCTCCGACCGGGACAGGGGGAGGAAACACCATATATTTT. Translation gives CAPTGTGGGNTIYF. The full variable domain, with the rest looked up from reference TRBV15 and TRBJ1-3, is DAMVIQNPRYQVTQFGKPVTLSCSQTLNHNVMYWYQQKSSQAPKLLFHYYDKDFNNEADTPDNFQSRRPNTSFCFLDIRSPGLGDTAMYLCAPTGTGGGNTIYFGEGSWLTVV.

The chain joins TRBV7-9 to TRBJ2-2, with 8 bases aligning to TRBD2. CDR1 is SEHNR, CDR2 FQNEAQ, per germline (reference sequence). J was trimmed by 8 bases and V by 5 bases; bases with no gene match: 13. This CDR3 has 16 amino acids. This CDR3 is CASSPRGGLNGGELFF. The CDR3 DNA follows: TGTGCCAGCAGCCCCCGCGGGGGGCTTAACGGAGGGGAGCTGTTTTTT.

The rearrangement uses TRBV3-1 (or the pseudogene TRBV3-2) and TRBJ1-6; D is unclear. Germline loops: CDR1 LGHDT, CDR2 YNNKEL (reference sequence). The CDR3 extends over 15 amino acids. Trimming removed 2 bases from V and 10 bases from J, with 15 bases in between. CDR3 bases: TGTGCCAGCAGCCAACGTTTCGGGGTAAGGTCACCCCTCCACTTT. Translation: CASSQRFGVRSPLHF.

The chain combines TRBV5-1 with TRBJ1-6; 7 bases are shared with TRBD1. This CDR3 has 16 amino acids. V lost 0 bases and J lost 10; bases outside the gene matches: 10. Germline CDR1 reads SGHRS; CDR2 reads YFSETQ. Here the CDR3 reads CASSLAYRGLGSPLHF. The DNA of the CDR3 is TGCGCCAGCAGCTTGGCTTACAGGGGTCTAGGGTCACCCCTCCACTTT.

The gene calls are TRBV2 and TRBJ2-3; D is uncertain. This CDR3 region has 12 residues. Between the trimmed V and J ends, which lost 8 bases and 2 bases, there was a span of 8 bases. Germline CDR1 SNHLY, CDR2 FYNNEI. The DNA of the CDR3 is TGTGCCAGCCTGGAGATCACAGATACGCAGTATTTT. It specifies CASLEITDTQYF.

CDR3: CASSLEGLTNTEAFF. The DNA of the CDR3 is TGTGCCAGCAGCTTAGAGGGACTTACGAACACTGAAGCTTTCTTT. The chain is built from TRBV7-8 and TRBJ1-1, with a possible D match to TRBD1 (5 bases). There are 15 residues in the CDR3. Trimming cost V 1 base and J 1 base, with 10 bases left between them. Germline lookup yields CDR1 SGHVS and CDR2 FQNEAQ.

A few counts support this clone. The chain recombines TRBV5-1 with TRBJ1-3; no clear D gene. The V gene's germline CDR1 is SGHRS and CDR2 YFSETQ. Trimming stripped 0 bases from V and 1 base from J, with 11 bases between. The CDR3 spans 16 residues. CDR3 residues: CASSLAGSISGNTIYF. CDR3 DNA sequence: TGCGCCAGCAGCTTGGCAGGCAGTATTTCTGGAAACACCATATATTTT.

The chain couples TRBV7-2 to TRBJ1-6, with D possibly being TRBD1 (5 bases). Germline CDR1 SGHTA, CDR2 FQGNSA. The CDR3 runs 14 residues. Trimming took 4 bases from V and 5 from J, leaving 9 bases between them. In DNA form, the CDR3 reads TGTGCCAGCAGCTCCAGGGCTAATAATTCACCCCTCCACTTT. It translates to CASSSRANNSPLHF.

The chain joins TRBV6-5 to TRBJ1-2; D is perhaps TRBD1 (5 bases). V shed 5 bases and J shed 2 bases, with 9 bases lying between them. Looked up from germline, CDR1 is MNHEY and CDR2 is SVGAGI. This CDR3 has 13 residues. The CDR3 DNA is TGTGCCAGCAGTCGGACACGGAACTATGGCTACACCTTC. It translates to CASSRTRNYGYTF.

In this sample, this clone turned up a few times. CDR3 nucleotides: TGTGCCAGCAGCGACCTTGGGCTCCGTGAGGGCTACACCTTC. As protein: CASSDLGLREGYTF. This sequence joins TRBV11-3 and TRBJ1-2; no clear D gene. The CDR3 has 14 amino acids. Germline assignment: CDR1 SGHNT and CDR2 YENEEA. V lost 5 bases and J 8 bases, leaving 18 bases between the germline ends. Using reference TRBV11-3 and TRBJ1-2 for the parts outside the CDR3, the full variable domain is EAGVVQSPRYKIIEKKQPVAFWCNPISGHNTLYWYLQNLGQGPELLIRYENEEAVDDSQLPKDRFSAERLKGVDSTLKIQPAELGDSAVYLCASSDLGLREGYTFGSGTRLTVV.

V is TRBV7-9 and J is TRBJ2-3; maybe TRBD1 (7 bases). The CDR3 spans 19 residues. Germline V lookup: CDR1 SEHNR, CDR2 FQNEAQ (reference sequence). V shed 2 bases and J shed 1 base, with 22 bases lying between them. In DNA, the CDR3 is TGTGCCAGCAGCTTAAGAGGGGGCGGGATGGGGTCCCGCACAGATACGCAGTATTTT. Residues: CASSLRGGGMGSRTDTQYF.

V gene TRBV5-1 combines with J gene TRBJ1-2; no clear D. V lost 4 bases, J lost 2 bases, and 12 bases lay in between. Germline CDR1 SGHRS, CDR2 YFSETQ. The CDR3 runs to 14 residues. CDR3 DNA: TGCGCCAGCAGCGTCGAGGGAATCAACTATGGCTACACCTTC. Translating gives CASSVEGINYGYTF.

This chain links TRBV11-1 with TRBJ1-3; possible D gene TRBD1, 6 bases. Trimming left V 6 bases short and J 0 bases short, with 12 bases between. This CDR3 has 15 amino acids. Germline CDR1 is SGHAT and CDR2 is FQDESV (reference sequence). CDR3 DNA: TGTGCCAGCAGGACAGGAAAAAACTCTGGAAACACCATATATTTT. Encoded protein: CASRTGKNSGNTIYF.

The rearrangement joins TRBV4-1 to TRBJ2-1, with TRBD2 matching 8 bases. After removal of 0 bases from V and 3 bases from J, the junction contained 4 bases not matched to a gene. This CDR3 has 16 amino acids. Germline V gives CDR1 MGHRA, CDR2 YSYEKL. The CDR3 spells CASSQDREGIYNEQFF. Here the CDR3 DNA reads TGCGCCAGCAGCCAAGATCGGGAGGGTATCTACAATGAGCAGTTCTTC.

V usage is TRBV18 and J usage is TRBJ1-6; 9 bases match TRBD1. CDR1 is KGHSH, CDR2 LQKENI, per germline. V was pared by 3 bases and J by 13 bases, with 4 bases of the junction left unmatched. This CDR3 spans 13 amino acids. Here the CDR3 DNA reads TGTGCCAGCTCACCGGGACAGGGATCGCCCCTCCACTTT. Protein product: CASSPGQGSPLHF. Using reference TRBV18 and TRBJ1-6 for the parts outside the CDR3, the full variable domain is NAGVMQNPRHLVRRRGQEARLRCSPMKGHSHVYWYRQLPEEGLKFMVYLQKENIIDESGMPKERFSAEFPKEGPSILRIQQVVRGDSAAYFCASSPGQGSPLHFGNGTRLTVT.

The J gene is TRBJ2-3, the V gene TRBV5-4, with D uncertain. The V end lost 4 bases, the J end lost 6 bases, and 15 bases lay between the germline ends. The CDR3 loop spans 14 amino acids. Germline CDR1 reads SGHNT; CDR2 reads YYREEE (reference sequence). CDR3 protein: CASSGREFLDTQYF. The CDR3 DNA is TGTGCCAGCAGCGGGCGAGAGTTTCTCGATACGCAGTATTTT. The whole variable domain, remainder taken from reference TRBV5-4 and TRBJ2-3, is ETGVTQSPTHLIKTRGQQVTLRCSSQSGHNTVSWYQQALGQGPQFIFQYYREEENGRGNFPPRFSGLQFPNYSSELNVNALELDDSALYLCASSGREFLDTQYFGPGTRLTVL.

This CDR3 is CASSMQGWGTEAFF. In nucleotides, the CDR3 is TGTGCCAGTAGTATGCAGGGTTGGGGCACTGAAGCTTTCTTT. This sequence joins TRBV19 and TRBJ1-1; D might be TRBD1 (5 bases). The CDR3 covers 14 residues. V was shortened by 3 bases and J by 4 bases, with 12 bases between the two germline ends. Germline CDR1 reads LNHDA; CDR2 reads SQIVND (reference sequence).

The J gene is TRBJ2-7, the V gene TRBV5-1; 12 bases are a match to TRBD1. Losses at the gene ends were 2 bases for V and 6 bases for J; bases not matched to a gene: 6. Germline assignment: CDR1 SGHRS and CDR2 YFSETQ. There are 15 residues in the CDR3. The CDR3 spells CASSFGTGGASEQYV. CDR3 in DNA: TGCGCCAGCAGCTTCGGGACAGGGGGCGCGTCCGAGCAGTACGTC.

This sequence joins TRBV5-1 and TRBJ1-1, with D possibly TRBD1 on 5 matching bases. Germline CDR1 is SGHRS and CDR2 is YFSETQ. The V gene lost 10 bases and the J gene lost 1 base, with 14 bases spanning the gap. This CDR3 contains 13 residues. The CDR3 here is CASQIQGNTEAFF. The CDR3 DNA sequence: TGCGCCTCGCAAATCCAGGGGAACACTGAAGCTTTCTTT.

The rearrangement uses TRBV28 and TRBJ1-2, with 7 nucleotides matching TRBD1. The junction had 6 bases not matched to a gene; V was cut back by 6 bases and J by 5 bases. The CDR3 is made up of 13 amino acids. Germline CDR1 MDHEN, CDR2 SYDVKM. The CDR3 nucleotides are TGTGCCAGCAGGCTTCAGGGGGGATATGGCTACACCTTC. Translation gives CASRLQGGYGYTF.

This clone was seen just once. The CDR3, as DNA: TGTGCCAGCAGCCACCGGGACAGGGGGGCCGGGGAGCTGTTTTTT. This codes for CASSHRDRGAGELFF. The chain carries TRBV4-2 and TRBJ2-2, with 11 bases matching TRBD1. Germline V lookup: CDR1 LGHNA, CDR2 YNFKEQ. V lost 3 bases to trimming and J lost 6 bases; unmatched junction nucleotides: 3. The CDR3 is 15 amino acids.

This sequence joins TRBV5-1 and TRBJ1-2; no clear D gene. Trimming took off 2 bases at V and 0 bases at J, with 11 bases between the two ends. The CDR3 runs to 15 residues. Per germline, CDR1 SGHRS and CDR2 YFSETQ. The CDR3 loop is CASSLYSSTNYGYTF. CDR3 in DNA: TGCGCCAGCAGCTTATACTCTTCCACTAACTATGGCTACACCTTC.